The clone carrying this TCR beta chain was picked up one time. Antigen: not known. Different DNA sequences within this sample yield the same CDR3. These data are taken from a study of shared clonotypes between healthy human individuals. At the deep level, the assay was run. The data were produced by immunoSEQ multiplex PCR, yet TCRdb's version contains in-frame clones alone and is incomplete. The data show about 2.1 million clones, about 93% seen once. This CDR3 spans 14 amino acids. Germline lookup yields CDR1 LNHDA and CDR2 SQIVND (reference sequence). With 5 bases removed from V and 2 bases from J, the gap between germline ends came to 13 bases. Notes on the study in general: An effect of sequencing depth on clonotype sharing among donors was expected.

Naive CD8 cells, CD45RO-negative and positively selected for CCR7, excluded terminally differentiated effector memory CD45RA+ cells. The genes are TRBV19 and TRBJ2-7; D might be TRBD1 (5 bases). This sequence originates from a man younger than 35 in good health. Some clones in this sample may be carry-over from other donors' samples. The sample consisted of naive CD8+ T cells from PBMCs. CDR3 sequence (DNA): TGTGCCAGTAGTCCCCAGGGATGGCCCTACGAGCAGTACTTC. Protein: CASSPQGWPYEQYF.